These 21 T cell receptor beta chains came from one sample sequenced in a study of tumor-infiltrating lymphocytes in primary liver carcinoma. Blood RNA was derived from unsorted whole blood, and germline DNA was extracted too. A primer in the constant region served to generate TCR beta cDNA from around 500 ng of total RNA. Researchers made the TCR beta libraries by running three nested multiplex PCR rounds with slightly modified ARM-PCR. Forward primers for TRBV1-TRBV30 and a C-beta reverse primer served the first two PCR rounds, at roughly 10 cycles each. TCRdb redid the calling of the multiplex PCR reads with MiXCR, one entry per CDR3 protein. Altogether about 200,000 distinct CDR3 sequences are present, less than 75% being singletons, with the ten largest covering about 7.1%. Sequenced sample: peripheral blood. The receptors shown here come from a woman aged 55-69 years with primary liver carcinoma and hepatitis B virus infection.

This clonotype has more than one count but fewer than ten. Relative to the germline gene, one junction end is altered; a read error may explain this. The V call is TRBV7-8, the J call TRBJ2-6; 8 bases are shared with TRBD2. The CDR3 spans 18 residues. Germline V gene data show CDR1 as SGHVS and CDR2 as FQNEAQ. CDR3 amino acids: CASSLPGLDLSGTNVLTF. The CDR3 region has the DNA TGTGCCAGCAGTTTACCGGGACTAGATTTGTCTGGGACCAACGTCCTGACTTTC.

This clonotype has at least ten counts. This chain links TRBV5-4 with TRBJ2-3; possible D gene TRBD2, 6 bases. V gave up 2 bases and J gave up 3 bases, with 13 bases separating them. In germline, CDR1 is SGHNT, CDR2 YYREEE (reference sequence). CDR3 size: 15 residues. The CDR3 coding sequence is TGTGCCAGCAGCTTAGGACCCGCGGGGACAGATACGCAGTATTTT. This translates into CASSLGPAGTDTQYF.

This clonotype was recorded once. This chain uses TRBV5-1 with TRBJ2-1, with 9 bases matching TRBD2. CDR1 and CDR2 from the germline V gene are SGHRS and YFSETQ. This CDR3 contains 15 residues. V trimming: 0 bases; J trimming: 10 bases; junction bases outside the gene matches: 8. CDR3 protein: CASSLAGGRAWEQFF. CDR3 nucleotide sequence: TGCGCCAGCAGCTTGGCCGGCGGGAGGGCCTGGGAGCAGTTCTTC. Drawing the rest from reference TRBV5-1 and TRBJ2-1, the complete variable domain is KAGVTQTPRYLIKTRGQQVTLSCSPISGHRSVSWYQQTPGQGLQFLFEYFSETQRNKGNFPGRFSGRQFSNSRSEMNVSTLELGDSALYLCASSLAGGRAWEQFFGPGTRLTVL.

The chain links TRBV5-1 to TRBJ2-5; D gene ambiguous. The CDR3 extends over 11 amino acids. Germline values: CDR1 SGHRS, CDR2 YFSETQ. V lost 4 bases, J lost 5 bases, and 6 bases lay in between. CDR3 amino acids: CASSVRETQYF. CDR3 nucleotides: TGCGCCAGCAGCGTGAGGGAGACCCAGTACTTC.

As concerns this clonotype: An end of the junction does not agree with germline; a read error may underlie this. The chain employs TRBV11-3 and TRBJ2-7; D is perhaps TRBD1 (5 bases). The germline gives CDR1 SGHNT, CDR2 YENEEA. The CDR3 totals 12 residues. CDR3 DNA sequence: TGTGCCTGCAGCCTACAATTAGGGGTCCAGTACTTC. Amino acid sequence: CACSLQLGVQYF.

The chain employs TRBV12-5 and TRBJ2-4; 9 positions agree with TRBD2. Germline V gives CDR1 LGHNT, CDR2 FRNRAP. Germline trimming cut 6 bases from V and 5 bases from J; bases unmatched to any gene: 20. The CDR3 runs 19 residues. In DNA form, the CDR3 reads TGTGCTAGTGGATACACGGACGGGACTAGCTCCGGGGTCGAAAACATTCAGTACTTC. This codes for CASGYTDGTSSGVENIQYF.

To note about this clonotype: A clone one base away is much larger, so this may be a read error. CDR3 sequence reads: CTSSFPSGRTGELFF. The CDR3 DNA is TGTACCAGCAGCTTTCCTAGCGGGAGAACCGGGGAGCTGTTTTTT. The V and J genes are TRBV5-6 and TRBJ2-2; 10 bases agree with TRBD2. The CDR3 consists of 15 residues. Germline CDR1 is SGHDT and CDR2 is YYEEEE.

About this clonotype itself: A much larger clone differs from this one at a single base, so this may be a read error. V usage is TRBV10-3 and J usage is TRBJ2-1; 8 bases align to TRBD2. The ends lost 2 bases at V and 6 bases at J; junction bases unmatched: 15. This CDR3 comprises 18 residues. Germline values: CDR1 ENHRY, CDR2 SYGVKD. The CDR3: CAISEPRGAAGDRNEQFF. CDR3 nucleotide sequence: TGTGCCATCAGTGAGCCCCGGGGGGCAGCGGGAGACCGCAATGAGCAGTTCTTC.

V usage is TRBV4-1 and J usage is TRBJ2-1, with a possible D match to TRBD1 (6 bases). The CDR3 contains 16 residues. The germline gives CDR1 MGHRA, CDR2 YSYEKL. Deletions cut 4 bases from V and 3 bases from J, with 16 bases between. The CDR3 DNA sequence: TGCGCCAGCAGCCCCAGGGGTAACCGCTACTACAATGAGCAGTTCTTC. Translating it yields CASSPRGNRYYNEQFF.

DNA for the CDR3: TGTGCCGTTTGGGCTAGCGGGACTTCCTACAATGAGCAGTTCTTC. This codes for CAVWASGTSYNEQFF. The chain employs TRBV28 and TRBJ2-1, with 9 bases identical to TRBD2. Germline loops: CDR1 MDHEN, CDR2 SYDVKM. The trim removed 11 bases at V and 1 base at J, leaving 9 bases unmatched. This CDR3 is 15 amino acids long.

The chain joins TRBV12-3 or TRBV12-4 to TRBJ1-6; 9 nucleotides match TRBD1. This CDR3 region has 15 residues. Trimming removed 6 bases from V and 10 bases from J; junction bases left unmatched: 10. Here the CDR3 reads CASRSRQGGNSPLHF. CDR3 coding DNA: TGTGCCAGCAGATCTCGACAGGGGGGCAACTCACCCCTCCACTTT.

The rearrangement uses TRBV11-1 and TRBJ2-1; TRBD2 matches at 12 bases. Germline lookup yields CDR1 SGHAT and CDR2 FQDESV (reference sequence). Trimming took 6 bases from V and 6 from J; bases not matched to a gene: 9. The CDR3 consists of 16 residues. The CDR3 DNA sequence: TGTGCCAGCAGGTCGACGACTAGCGGGGGCTGCAATGAGCAGTTCTTC. Protein sequence: CASRSTTSGGCNEQFF.

A word on this clonotype: A read error may be the cause here, since a much bigger clone is one base away. The J gene is TRBJ2-2, the V gene TRBV6-6; TRBD1 is a possible D gene (6 bases). Germline lookup yields CDR1 MNHNY and CDR2 SVGAGI (reference sequence). Trimming took off 0 bases at V and 7 bases at J, with 9 bases between the two ends. This CDR3 has 14 residues. CDR3 in DNA: TGTGCCAGCAGTTACTCGCAGGGGCTCGGGGAGCTGTTTTTT. Translating gives CASSYSQGLGELFF.

Notes on this clonotype: This CDR3 is missing its conserved last phenylalanine or tryptophan, likely due to a read error. It is unclear where the CDR3 begins or ends on the DNA, so no DNA is shown, and the CDR3 is as TCRdb lists it. The chain employs TRBV11-3 and TRBJ2-2; no DNA check was done on the table's D call, TRBD2. Germline V gives CDR1 SGHNT, CDR2 YENEEA. The CDR3 spans 16 residues, counting both ends. The CDR3 reads CASNSTRLAGTGELSI.

This clonotype was counted only a few times. A much larger clone differs from this one at a single base, so this may be a read error. The CDR3 protein is CTSKLAGVASTDTQYF. CDR3 DNA sequence: TGTACCAGCAAACTAGCGGGAGTCGCTAGCACAGATACGCAGTATTTT. The genes are TRBV6-1 and TRBJ2-3, with 11 bases fitting TRBD2. Germline V gives CDR1 MNHNS, CDR2 SASEGT. The CDR3 runs 16 residues.

This clonotype was detected many times. The rearrangement joins TRBV5-4 to TRBJ2-1, with 7 bases aligning to TRBD2. J gave up 7 bases and V 3 bases, and 4 bases lay outside the gene matches. This CDR3 has 13 residues. Germline CDR1 SGHNT, CDR2 YYREEE (reference sequence). CDR3 residues: CASSSGRSNEQFF. The DNA of the CDR3 is TGTGCCAGCAGCTCCGGGAGGTCGAATGAGCAGTTCTTC. The entire variable domain, with the rest obtained from reference TRBV5-4 and TRBJ2-1, is as follows: ETGVTQSPTHLIKTRGQQVTLRCSSQSGHNTVSWYQQALGQGPQFIFQYYREEENGRGNFPPRFSGLQFPNYSSELNVNALELDDSALYLCASSSGRSNEQFFGPGTRLTVL.

This clonotype was observed once. Its ends do not fully match the called genes, so a read error is possible. This chain uses TRBV12-3 or TRBV12-4 with TRBJ1-4, with D maybe TRBD1 (5 bases). CDR3 size: 12 residues. The CDR3 region has the DNA TGTACCAGCGCTTTGCAGGGCGAAAAACTGTCTTTT. Amino acid sequence: CTSALQGEKLSF.

The chain couples TRBV29-1 to TRBJ2-1, with 11 positions matching TRBD1. Germline-derived CDR1 and CDR2 are SQVTM and ANQGSEA. This CDR3 comprises 13 residues. The trim removed 6 bases at V and 11 bases at J, leaving 9 bases unmatched. CDR3 bases: TGCAGCGTCTGGACAGGGGGCTGGGATAAGCAGTTCTTC. It translates to CSVWTGGWDKQFF.

There are many counts of this clonotype. This chain links TRBV24-1 with TRBJ2-1; 9 positions match TRBD2. Germline loops: CDR1 KGHDR, CDR2 SFDVKD. J gave up 2 bases and V 4 bases, and 2 bases lay outside the gene matches. This CDR3 has 15 residues. CDR3 sequence reads: CATSESSGTYNEQFF. CDR3 coding DNA: TGTGCCACCAGTGAGTCTAGCGGGACCTACAATGAGCAGTTCTTC.

Comment on this clonotype: The conserved phenylalanine or tryptophan is not found at the CDR3 terminus, so this likely reflects a read error. The chain carries TRBV11-1 and TRBJ2-2; 13 bases fit TRBD2. Germline assignment: CDR1 SGHAT and CDR2 FQDESV (reference sequence). The CDR3 sequence is 15 residues long. The CDR3, as DNA: TGTGCCAGCAGGTTGGGACTAGCGGGGCTCGGGGTGCTGTTTTAT. Translated: CASRLGLAGLGVLFY.

The table lists this clonotype with many counts. The V gene is TRBV6-2 or TRBV6-3, the J gene TRBJ2-5, with D maybe TRBD1 (6 bases). The CDR3 is 13 residues long. Germline assignment: CDR1 MNHEY and CDR2 SVGEGT. The V end was cut by 10 bases, the J end by 2 bases, with 14 bases between. CDR3 coding DNA: TGTGCCATCCAGGGGCGGGTGCAAGAGACCCAGTACTTC. Translation: CAIQGRVQETQYF.